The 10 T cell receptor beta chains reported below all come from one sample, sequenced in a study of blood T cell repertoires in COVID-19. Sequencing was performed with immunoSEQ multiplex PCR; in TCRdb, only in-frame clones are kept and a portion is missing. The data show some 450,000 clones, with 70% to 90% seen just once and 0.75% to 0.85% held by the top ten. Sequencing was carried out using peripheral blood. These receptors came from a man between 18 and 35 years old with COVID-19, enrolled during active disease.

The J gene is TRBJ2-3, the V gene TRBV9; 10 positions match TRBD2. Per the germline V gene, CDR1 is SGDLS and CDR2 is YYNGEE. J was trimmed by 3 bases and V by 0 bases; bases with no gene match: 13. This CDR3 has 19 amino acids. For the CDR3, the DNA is TGTGCCAGCAGCGTAGATCGTGGGGCTAGCGGGAGAAGTACAGATACGCAGTATTTT. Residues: CASSVDRGASGRSTDTQYF. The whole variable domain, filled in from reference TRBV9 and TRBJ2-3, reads DSGVTQTPKHLITATGQRVTLRCSPRSGDLSVYWYQQSLDQGLQFLIQYYNGEERAKGNILERFSAQQFPDLHSELNLSSLELGDSALYFCASSVDRGASGRSTDTQYFGPGTRLTVL.

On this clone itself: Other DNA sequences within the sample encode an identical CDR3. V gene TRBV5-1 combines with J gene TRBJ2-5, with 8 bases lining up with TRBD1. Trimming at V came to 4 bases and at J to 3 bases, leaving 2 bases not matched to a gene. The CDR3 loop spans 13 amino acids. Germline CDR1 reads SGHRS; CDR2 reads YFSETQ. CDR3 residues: CASSLQGEETQYF. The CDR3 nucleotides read TGCGCCAGCAGCCTACAGGGGGAAGAGACCCAGTACTTC.

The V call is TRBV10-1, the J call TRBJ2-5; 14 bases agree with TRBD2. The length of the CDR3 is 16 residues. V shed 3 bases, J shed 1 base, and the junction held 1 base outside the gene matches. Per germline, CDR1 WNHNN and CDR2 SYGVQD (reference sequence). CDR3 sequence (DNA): TGCGCCAGCAGTGATGGGACTAGCGGGGGCCAAGAGACCCAGTACTTC. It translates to CASSDGTSGGQETQYF.

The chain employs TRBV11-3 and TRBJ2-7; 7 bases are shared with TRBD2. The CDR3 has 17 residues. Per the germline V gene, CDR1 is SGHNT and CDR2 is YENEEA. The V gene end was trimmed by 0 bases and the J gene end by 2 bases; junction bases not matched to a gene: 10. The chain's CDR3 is CASSLDSPSGSTYEQYF. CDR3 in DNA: TGTGCCAGCAGCTTAGACTCTCCTAGCGGTTCTACCTACGAGCAGTACTTC.

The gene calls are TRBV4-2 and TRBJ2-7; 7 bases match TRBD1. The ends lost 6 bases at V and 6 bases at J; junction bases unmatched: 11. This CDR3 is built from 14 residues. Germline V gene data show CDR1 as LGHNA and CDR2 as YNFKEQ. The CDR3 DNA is TGTGCCAGCAGAGGGGGCCCCAGCTCGGCCGAGCAGTACTTC. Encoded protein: CASRGGPSSAEQYF.

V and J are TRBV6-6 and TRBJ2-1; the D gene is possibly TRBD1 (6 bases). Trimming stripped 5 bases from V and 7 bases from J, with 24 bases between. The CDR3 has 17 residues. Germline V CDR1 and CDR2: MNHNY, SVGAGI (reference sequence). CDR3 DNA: TGTGCCAGCAGTCCCTGGGCAGGGGAAGCCCTGGGGAATGAGCAGTTCTTC. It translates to CASSPWAGEALGNEQFF.

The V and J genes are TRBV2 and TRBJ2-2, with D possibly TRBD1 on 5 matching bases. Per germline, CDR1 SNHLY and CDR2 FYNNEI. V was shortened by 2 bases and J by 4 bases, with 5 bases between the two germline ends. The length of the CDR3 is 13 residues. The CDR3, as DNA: TGTGCCAGCAGTGAACAGGGCACCGGGGAGCTGTTTTTT. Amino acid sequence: CASSEQGTGELFF.

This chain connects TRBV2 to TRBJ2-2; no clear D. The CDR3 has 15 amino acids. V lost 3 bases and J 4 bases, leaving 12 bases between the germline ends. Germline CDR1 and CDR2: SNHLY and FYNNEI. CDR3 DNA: TGTGCCAGCAGTGATGCCGTAGATAGCACCGGGGAGCTGTTTTTT. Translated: CASSDAVDSTGELFF. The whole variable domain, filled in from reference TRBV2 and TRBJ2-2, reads EPEVTQTPSHQVTQMGQEVILRCVPISNHLYFYWYRQILGQKVEFLVSFYNNEISEKSEIFDDQFSVERPDGSNFTLKIRSTKLEDSAMYFCASSDAVDSTGELFFGEGSRLTVL.

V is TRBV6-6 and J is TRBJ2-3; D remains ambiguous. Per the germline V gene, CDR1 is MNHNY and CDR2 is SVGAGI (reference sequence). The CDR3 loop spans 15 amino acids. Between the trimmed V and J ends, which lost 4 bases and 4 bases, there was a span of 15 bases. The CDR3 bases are TGTGCCAGCAGTTCTTGGGCCCGTGGGTCAGATACGCAGTATTTT. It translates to CASSSWARGSDTQYF.

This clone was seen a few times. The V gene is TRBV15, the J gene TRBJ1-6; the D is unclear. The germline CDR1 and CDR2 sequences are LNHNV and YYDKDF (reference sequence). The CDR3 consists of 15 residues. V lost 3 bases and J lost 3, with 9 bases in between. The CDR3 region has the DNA TGTGCCACCAGCAGGCTCCGAGACTATAATTCACCCCTCCACTTT. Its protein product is CATSRLRDYNSPLHF.